The 15 T cell receptor beta chains reported below all come from one sample, sequenced in a study of Tregs in tolerant kidney transplant recipients. Related graft donors supplied nonmyeloablative bone marrow transplants, and mixed chimerism was transient. Repertoires were generated with immunoSEQ multiplex PCR, while TCRdb's copy carries only in-frame clones and drops some. The data hold more than 20,000 clones, with 81% observed a single time. Sequencing was performed on CD8+ T cells from blood (PBMCs), taken 6 months after the transplant. Every receptor here comes from a human patient who received a combined kidney and bone marrow transplant. The T cells may come from the graft donor.

This chain uses TRBV9 with TRBJ2-7, with no clear D. Between the trimmed V and J ends, which lost 0 bases and 2 bases, there was a span of 9 bases. Germline V gene lookup returns CDR1 SGDLS and CDR2 YYNGEE. The CDR3 loop spans 14 amino acids. CDR3 in amino acids: CASSVGAVAYEQYF. CDR3 nucleotide sequence: TGTGCCAGCAGCGTAGGTGCGGTCGCCTACGAGCAGTACTTC.

About this clone: At one end, the junction sequence differs from germline, possibly due to a read error. Other DNA variants within this sample encode the same CDR3. The gene calls are TRBV27 and TRBJ1-6; D remains unclear. CDR1 is MNHEY, CDR2 SMNVEV, per germline (reference sequence). This CDR3 comprises 14 residues. CDR3 nucleotide sequence: TGTGCCAGCAGTTTTCGGGGATATAATTCCCCCCTCCACTTT. Translation: CASSFRGYNSPLHF.

The rearrangement uses TRBV15 and TRBJ2-7; 14 positions match TRBD2. V lost 0 bases and J lost 3; bases outside the gene matches: 10. Germline-derived CDR1 and CDR2 are LNHNV and YYDKDF (reference sequence). This CDR3 contains 19 residues. CDR3: CATSRDWGGLAGDVYEQYF. The CDR3 DNA sequence: TGTGCCACCAGCAGAGATTGGGGGGGACTAGCGGGAGACGTCTACGAGCAGTACTTC. Full variable domain (rest looked up from reference TRBV15 and TRBJ2-7): DAMVIQNPRYQVTQFGKPVTLSCSQTLNHNVMYWYQQKSSQAPKLLFHYYDKDFNNEADTPDNFQSRRPNTSFCFLDIRSPGLGDTAMYLCATSRDWGGLAGDVYEQYFGPGTRLTVT.

The chain carries TRBV27 and TRBJ2-1, with D possibly TRBD1 on 5 matching bases. Trimming stripped 4 bases from V and 0 bases from J, with 13 bases between. CDR1 is MNHEY, CDR2 SMNVEV, per germline (reference sequence). This CDR3 region has 16 residues. The CDR3 DNA is TGTGCCAGCAGTTCAACAAGACAGAGCTCCTACAATGAGCAGTTCTTC. As protein: CASSSTRQSSYNEQFF.

The chain joins TRBV6-5 to TRBJ1-1, with D possibly being TRBD1 (5 bases). This CDR3 is built from 14 residues. Trimming stripped 4 bases from V and 0 bases from J, with 9 bases between. Germline V gene data show CDR1 as MNHEY and CDR2 as SVGAGI. The CDR3 sequence is CASSSTTVNTEAFF. The CDR3 nucleotides are TGTGCCAGCAGTTCCACGACAGTGAACACTGAAGCTTTCTTT.

In the case of this clone: A read error is possible here, since a much larger clone lies one base away. V gene TRBV2 combines with J gene TRBJ2-7, with TRBD2 matching 7 bases. The germline V gene has CDR1 SNHLY and CDR2 FYNNEI. The CDR3 sequence is 12 residues long. V shed 6 bases and J 3 bases; nucleotides not matched to a gene: 2. The CDR3 is CASSWGGYEQYF. For the CDR3, the DNA is TGTGCCAGCAGCTGGGGGGGCTACGAGCAGTACTTC.

The genes are TRBV4-3 and TRBJ2-4; a weak D match, TRBD2 (5 bases). Germline lookup yields CDR1 LGHNA and CDR2 YSLEER. V was shortened by 1 base and J by 7 bases, with 17 bases between the two germline ends. This CDR3 is built from 16 residues. Here the CDR3 DNA reads TGCGCCAGCAGCCAAGGAAGTGGGCCATGGGAGAACATTCAGTACTTC. Protein sequence: CASSQGSGPWENIQYF.

J is TRBJ1-3 and V is TRBV5-6, with D perhaps TRBD1 (6 bases). Trimming took off 5 bases at V and 0 bases at J, with 12 bases between the two ends. This CDR3 has 15 amino acids. Germline V gives CDR1 SGHDT, CDR2 YYEEEE. CDR3 DNA: TGTGCCAGCAGACCTACAGGGAGCTCTGGAAACACCATATATTTT. This codes for CASRPTGSSGNTIYF.

The gene calls are TRBV7-2 and TRBJ2-4; the D is unclear. V was pared by 1 base and J by 0 bases, with 16 bases between. This CDR3 has 18 residues. Per germline, CDR1 SGHTA and CDR2 FQGNSA. CDR3 in amino acids: CASSLGRLGILAKNIQYF. In DNA, the CDR3 is TGTGCCAGCAGCTTAGGGCGACTTGGAATTCTAGCCAAAAACATTCAGTACTTC.

This clone was observed a single time. The chain has TRBV28 and TRBJ1-1; D unresolved. CDR1 MDHEN and CDR2 SYDVKM come from the germline V gene. Deletions cut 3 bases from V and 0 bases from J, with 14 bases between. This CDR3 is 16 amino acids long. The CDR3 DNA reads as TGTGCCAGCAGTTTGGTGTCAGATTTTATGAACACTGAAGCTTTCTTT. It specifies CASSLVSDFMNTEAFF. Variable domain in full (rest from reference TRBV28 and TRBJ1-1): DVKVTQSSRYLVKRTGEKVFLECVQDMDHENMFWYRQDPGLGLRLIYFSYDVKMKEKGDIPEGYSVSREKKERFSLILESASTNQTSMYLCASSLVSDFMNTEAFFGQGTRLTVV.

The sample holds one count of this clone. The rearrangement uses TRBV9 and TRBJ2-3, with D uncertain. This CDR3 has 14 residues. Germline V gene lookup returns CDR1 SGDLS and CDR2 YYNGEE. The V end was cut by 4 bases, the J end by 4 bases, with 13 bases between. The CDR3 spells CASSPPDEPDTQYF. CDR3 nucleotides: TGTGCCAGCAGCCCACCCGATGAGCCAGATACGCAGTATTTT.

The rearrangement uses TRBV7-2 and TRBJ1-5; TRBD1 is a possible D gene (6 bases). CDR1 SGHTA and CDR2 FQGNSA come from the germline V gene. The CDR3 is 14 amino acids. Trimming left V 4 bases short and J 1 base short, with 8 bases between. DNA of the CDR3: TGTGCCAGCAGCTGGGGGGGCAGCAATCAGCCCCAGCATTTT. Amino acid sequence: CASSWGGSNQPQHF.

The V call is TRBV29-1, the J call TRBJ2-3; D gene ambiguous. Trimming left V 3 bases short and J 2 bases short, with 9 bases between. The germline gives CDR1 SQVTM, CDR2 ANQGSEA. The CDR3 extends over 13 amino acids. The chain's CDR3 is CSVDRQATDTQYF. The DNA of the CDR3 is TGCAGCGTTGACCGGCAGGCCACAGATACGCAGTATTTT.

V usage is TRBV19 and J usage is TRBJ1-2; D unclear. Germline CDR1 is LNHDA and CDR2 is SQIVND (reference sequence). The CDR3 length is 14 residues. V lost 5 bases, J lost 4 bases, and 14 bases lay in between. The DNA of the CDR3 is TGTGCCAGTAGTTTCCGGACTATAGTCTATGGCTACACCTTC. Residues: CASSFRTIVYGYTF.

This chain connects TRBV28 to TRBJ2-1, with TRBD2 matching 8 bases. Losses at the gene ends were 5 bases for V and 8 bases for J; bases not matched to a gene: 14. The germline gives CDR1 MDHEN, CDR2 SYDVKM. The CDR3 runs to 16 residues. For the CDR3, the DNA is TGTGCCAGCAGTATAGCCGGGACTAGGCTTTTGGATGAGCAGTTCTTC. Protein product: CASSIAGTRLLDEQFF. Looking up the rest from reference TRBV28 and TRBJ2-1 gives the full variable domain: DVKVTQSSRYLVKRTGEKVFLECVQDMDHENMFWYRQDPGLGLRLIYFSYDVKMKEKGDIPEGYSVSREKKERFSLILESASTNQTSMYLCASSIAGTRLLDEQFFGPGTRLTVL.